Each of the 15 T cell receptor beta chains below was sequenced from the same sample in a study of early T cells in non-severe SARS-CoV-2 infection. TCRdb processed the 5' RACE reads anew with MiXCR; each CDR3 protein has one entry. The sample records tens of thousands of distinct CDR3 sequences, approximately 5.9% being singletons. What was sequenced was whole blood. Every receptor here comes from an adult who was a healthcare worker with PCR-confirmed SARS-CoV-2 infection or an uninfected control (not recorded which).

This clonotype was seen repeatedly, ten times or more. The rearrangement links TRBV12-2 to TRBJ1-5. TRBV12-2 is tagged as a pseudogene. The CDR3 has 17 residues. The chain's CDR3 is CASRSWGMDLPNQPQHF. The DNA of the CDR3 is TGTGCAAGTCGCTCCTGGGGAATGGACTTACCGAATCAGCCCCAGCATTTT.

This clonotype has ten or more counts. The rearrangement joins TRBV1 to TRBJ2-1; whether TRBD1, the table's D call, matches the DNA was not checked. TRBV1 is a listed pseudogene. This CDR3 region has 17 residues. As DNA, the CDR3 is TGCACCAGCAGCCAAGGCCCCTGGACAGGGCGAAACAATGAGCAGTTCTTC. It codes for CTSSQGPWTGRNNEQFF.

At least ten counts were recorded for this clonotype. V and J are TRBV12-5 and TRBJ2-3; D call uncertain. Germline V CDR1 and CDR2: LGHNT, FRNRAP. The CDR3 runs 13 residues. Trimming took 1 base from V and 6 from J, leaving 8 bases between them. DNA for the CDR3: TGTGCTAGTGGTTTGGGCCACTTGGATACGCAGTATTTT. The encoded protein is CASGLGHLDTQYF.

This clonotype appeared many times. This rearrangement joins TRBV15 to TRBJ2-5; unclear D gene. V lost 1 base, J lost 2 bases, and 8 bases lay in between. This CDR3 contains 14 residues. The germline V gene encodes CDR1 LNHNV and CDR2 YYDKDF (reference sequence). This CDR3 is CATSRGDQQETQYF. As DNA, the CDR3 is TGTGCCACCAGCAGAGGGGATCAACAAGAGACCCAGTACTTC. Drawing the rest from reference TRBV15 and TRBJ2-5, the complete variable domain is DAMVIQNPRYQVTQFGKPVTLSCSQTLNHNVMYWYQQKSSQAPKLLFHYYDKDFNNEADTPDNFQSRRPNTSFCFLDIRSPGLGDTAMYLCATSRGDQQETQYFGPGTRLLVL.

This clonotype has a handful of counts. This sequence joins TRBV29-1 and TRBJ2-1; 13 bases are shared with TRBD2. This CDR3 is built from 14 residues. Germline lookup yields CDR1 SQVTM and CDR2 ANQGSEA. The V segment lost 3 bases and the J segment 10 bases; nucleotides outside the gene matches: 6. In nucleotides, the CDR3 is TGCAGCGTTGATCTACTAGCGGGGGGGCACGAGCAGTTCTTC. Its protein is CSVDLLAGGHEQFF.

This clonotype was counted many times. The chain recombines TRBV27 with TRBJ2-7; 9 nucleotides align to TRBD2. J was trimmed by 0 bases and V by 6 bases; bases with no gene match: 6. The CDR3 has 15 amino acids. Germline V gene lookup returns CDR1 MNHEY and CDR2 SMNVEV (reference sequence). This CDR3 is CASRVFSGSSYEQYF. The DNA of the CDR3 is TGTGCCAGCAGGGTATTTAGCGGGAGCTCCTACGAGCAGTACTTC.

This clonotype has a count of ten or more. The chain employs TRBV28 and TRBJ1-1; no reliable D call. The CDR3 has 13 amino acids. Trimming removed 7 bases at V and 6 bases at J, with 15 bases between. Germline V gene sequence: CDR1 MDHEN, CDR2 SYDVKM. As DNA, the CDR3 is TGTGCCAGCACCCCAGTCTCGCCTCCTGAAGCTTTCTTT. Amino acid sequence: CASTPVSPPEAFF. The whole variable domain, filled in from reference TRBV28 and TRBJ1-1, reads DVKVTQSSRYLVKRTGEKVFLECVQDMDHENMFWYRQDPGLGLRLIYFSYDVKMKEKGDIPEGYSVSREKKERFSLILESASTNQTSMYLCASTPVSPPEAFFGQGTRLTVV.

This clonotype was detected many times. The J gene is TRBJ2-1, the V gene TRBV5-4; 14 nucleotides match TRBD2. CDR1 and CDR2 from the germline V gene are SGHNT and YYREEE (reference sequence). V shed 2 bases, J shed 9 bases, and the junction held 10 bases outside the gene matches. This CDR3 has 17 residues. CDR3 nucleotide sequence: TGTGCCAGCAGCTTACGAATTCGACTAGCGGGGGGGATTGAGCAGTTCTTC. This translates into CASSLRIRLAGGIEQFF.

The V and J genes are TRBV6-5 and TRBJ2-3; 11 bases fit TRBD2. V lost 4 bases and J lost 1; bases outside the gene matches: 10. Germline V gene sequence: CDR1 MNHEY, CDR2 SVGAGI. The CDR3 has 18 residues. As DNA, the CDR3 is TGTGCCAGCAGTTCACCTTCGGAACTAGCGGGAGGCACAGATACGCAGTATTTT. Its protein product is CASSSPSELAGGTDTQYF.

In its sample, this clonotype was seen many times. This sequence joins TRBV6-4 and TRBJ1-1; tentatively, D is TRBD1 (5 bases). Germline V CDR1 and CDR2: MRHNA, SNTAGT. The CDR3 has 14 residues. V dropped 4 bases and J dropped 4 bases, with 13 bases sitting between them. CDR3 sequence (DNA): TGTGCCAGCAGTGCCTTCGCAGGGAGCACTGAAGCTTTCTTT. The encoded protein is CASSAFAGSTEAFF.

This clonotype was counted ten times or more. The chain recombines TRBV7-9 with TRBJ2-4, with 13 bases that match TRBD2. This CDR3 spans 16 amino acids. CDR1 and CDR2 from the germline V gene are SEHNR and FQNEAQ (reference sequence). The junction had 5 bases not matched to a gene; V was cut back by 3 bases and J by 6 bases. CDR3 sequence reads: CASSLPGLAGRNIQYF. As DNA, the CDR3 is TGTGCCAGCAGCTTGCCGGGACTAGCGGGAAGAAACATTCAGTACTTC.

The chain carries TRBV20-1 and TRBJ1-1; D is uncertain. The CDR3 runs to 11 residues. V dropped 4 bases and J dropped 0 bases, with 3 bases sitting between them. Germline V gene sequence: CDR1 DFQATT, CDR2 SNEGSKA (reference sequence). The CDR3 protein is CSATVNTEAFF. Here the CDR3 DNA reads TGCAGTGCTACAGTGAACACTGAAGCTTTCTTT.

This clonotype was seen many times. The rearrangement links TRBV10-2 to TRBJ2-7; D is possibly TRBD1 or TRBD2 (5 bases each). Trimming removed 8 bases from V and 2 bases from J, with 28 bases in between. The germline CDR1 and CDR2 sequences are WSHSY and SAAADI. The CDR3 extends over 18 amino acids. CDR3 DNA sequence: TGCGCCAGCGTTTTTGGAAGAGCTGATATCGGGACGACCTACGAGCAGTACTTC. It specifies CASVFGRADIGTTYEQYF.

This clonotype was found a few times. V and J are TRBV19 and TRBJ2-2, with 11 bases aligning to TRBD2. V was pared by 7 bases and J by 8 bases, with 9 bases of the junction left unmatched. Per the germline V gene, CDR1 is LNHDA and CDR2 is SQIVND (reference sequence). The CDR3 sequence is 15 residues long. In DNA form, the CDR3 reads TGTGCCAGTACGTCTGGACTAGCGGGTGCTGGGGAGCTGTTTTTT. Amino acid sequence: CASTSGLAGAGELFF. Full variable domain (outside the CDR3, taken from reference TRBV19 and TRBJ2-2): DGGITQSPKYLFRKEGQNVTLSCEQNLNHDAMYWYRQDPGQGLRLIYYSQIVNDFQKGDIAEGYSVSREKKESFPLTVTSAQKNPTAFYLCASTSGLAGAGELFFGEGSRLTVL.

There are many counts of this clonotype. The chain carries TRBV27 and TRBJ2-7, with 12 nucleotides matching TRBD2. This CDR3 contains 16 residues. Unmatched junction bases numbered 8, after V lost 4 bases and J lost 4 bases. Germline CDR1 MNHEY, CDR2 SMNVEV (reference sequence). CDR3 in amino acids: CASSSTRLAGAYEQYF. In nucleotides, the CDR3 is TGTGCCAGCAGTTCCACCCGACTAGCGGGAGCTTACGAGCAGTACTTC.